The TCR beta chain described here comes from a study of blood T cell repertoires in COVID-19. Study-wide background: The analysed material was cDNA or gDNA that came from T cells, B-cell-depleted T cells, or PBMCs.

Original processing methods: Amplified reference gene primers provided the basis for estimating nucleated cell counts. Some clones are missing from TCRdb's copy, which holds only in-frame ones; the method was immunoSEQ multiplex PCR. Clone size and the V and J calls come from that table; the DNA yielded D and trimming. Counted here are around 200,000 clones, around 85% occurring once; the ten biggest clones make up approximately 11%. Seattle researchers signed up patients amid active infection and tracked them longitudinally. The length of the CDR3 is 13 residues. Germline CDR1 reads MNHEY; CDR2 reads SVGEGT. The V end lost 5 bases, the J end lost 2 bases, and 10 bases lay between the germline ends. There are a few counts of this clone.

The TCR sequence derives from a woman in her fifties or sixties with COVID-19, enrolled during active disease. The chain employs TRBV6-2 or TRBV6-3 and TRBJ2-7; weak D call: TRBD2 (6 bases). Sequencing input: peripheral blood. CDR3 amino acids: CASSRDFAYEQYF. In nucleotides, the CDR3 is TGTGCCAGCAGTAGGGACTTCGCCTACGAGCAGTACTTC.